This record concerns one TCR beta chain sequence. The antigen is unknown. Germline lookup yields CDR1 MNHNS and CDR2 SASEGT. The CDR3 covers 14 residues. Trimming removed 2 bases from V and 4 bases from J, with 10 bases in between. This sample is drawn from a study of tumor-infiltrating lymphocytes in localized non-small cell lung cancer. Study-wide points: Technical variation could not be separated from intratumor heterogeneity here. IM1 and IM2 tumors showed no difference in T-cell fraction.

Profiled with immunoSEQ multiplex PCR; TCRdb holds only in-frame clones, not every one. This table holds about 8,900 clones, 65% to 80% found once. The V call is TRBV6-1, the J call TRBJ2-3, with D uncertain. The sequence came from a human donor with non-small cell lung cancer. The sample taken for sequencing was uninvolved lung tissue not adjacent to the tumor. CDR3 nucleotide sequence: TGTGCCAGCAGTGAACAGAGACAACCAGATACGCAGTATTTT. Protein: CASSEQRQPDTQYF.